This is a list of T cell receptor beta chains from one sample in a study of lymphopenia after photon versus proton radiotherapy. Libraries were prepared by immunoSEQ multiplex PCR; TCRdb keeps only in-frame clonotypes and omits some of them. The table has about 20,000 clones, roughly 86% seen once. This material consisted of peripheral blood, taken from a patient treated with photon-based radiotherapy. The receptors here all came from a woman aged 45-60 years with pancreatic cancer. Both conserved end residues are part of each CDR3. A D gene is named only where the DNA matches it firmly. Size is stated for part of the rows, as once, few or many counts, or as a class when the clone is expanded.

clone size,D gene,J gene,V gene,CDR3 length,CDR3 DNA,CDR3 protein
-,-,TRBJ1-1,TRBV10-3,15,TGTGCCATCAGTGAGTCGGGTGAACCGAACACTGAAGCTTTCTTT,CAISESGEPNTEAFF
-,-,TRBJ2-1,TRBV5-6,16,TGTGCCAGCAGCTTGCTTCTAGGCACTATCTACAATGAGCAGTTCTTC,CASSLLLGTIYNEQFF
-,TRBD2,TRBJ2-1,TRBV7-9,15,TGTGCCAGCAGCCCGCTAGCGGGAGACTACAATGAGCAGTTCTTC,CASSPLAGDYNEQFF
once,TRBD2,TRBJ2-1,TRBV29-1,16,TGCAGCGTAGCTGGTACTAGCGGTGTAGAGGGCAATGAGCAGTTCTTC,CSVAGTSGVEGNEQFF
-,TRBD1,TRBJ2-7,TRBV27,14,TGTGCCAGCAGTCCCGACAGGGGGTGGTACGAGCAGTACTTC,CASSPDRGWYEQYF
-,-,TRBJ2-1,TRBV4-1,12,TGTGCCAGCAGCCAAGGGGGGAATGAGCAGTTCTTC,CASSQGGNEQFF
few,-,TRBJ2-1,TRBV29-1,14,TGCAGCGTTGAAAGGAACGGGAGTCCAAATGAGCAGTTCTTC,CSVERNGSPNEQFF
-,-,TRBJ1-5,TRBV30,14,TGTGCCTGGAGTGGACAGATTAGCAATCAGCCCCAGCATTTT,CAWSGQISNQPQHF
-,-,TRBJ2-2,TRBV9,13,TGTGCCAGCAGCGTAGGGAGCACCGGGGAGCTGTTTTTT,CASSVGSTGELFF
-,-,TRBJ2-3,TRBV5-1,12,TGCGCCAGCAGCTTGGAGTTGGATACGCAGTATTTT,CASSLELDTQYF
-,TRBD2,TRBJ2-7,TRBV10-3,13,TGTGCCATCGGGCGGGGGGACGGCTACGAGCAGTACTTC,CAIGRGDGYEQYF
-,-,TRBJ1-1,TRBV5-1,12,TGCGCCAGCAGGGGGACGGACACTGAAGCTTTCTTT,CASRGTDTEAFF
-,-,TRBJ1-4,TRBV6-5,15,TGTGCCAGCAGTTACATCCCGAGGCGGGATGAAAAACTGTTTTTT,CASSYIPRRDEKLFF
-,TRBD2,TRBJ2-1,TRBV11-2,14,TGTGCCAGCAGCCGGGACTACCTGTACAATGAGCAGTTCTTC,CASSRDYLYNEQFF
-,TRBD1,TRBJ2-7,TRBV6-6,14,TGTGCCAGCAGACCGGGACAGGGGGCGTACGAGCAGTACTTC,CASRPGQGAYEQYF
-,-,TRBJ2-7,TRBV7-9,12,TGTGCCAGCAGCCCCCGAGGAGGCGAGCAGTACTTC,CASSPRGGEQYF
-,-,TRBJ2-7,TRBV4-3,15,TGCGCCAGCAGCAGGGGGGCCGGCGGCTCCTACGAGCAGTACTTC,CASSRGAGGSYEQYF
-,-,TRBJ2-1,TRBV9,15,TGTGCCAGCAGCGTATCCGGGCGGCTCGAGGATGAGCAGTTCTTC,CASSVSGRLEDEQFF
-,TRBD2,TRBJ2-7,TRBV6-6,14,TGTGCCAGCAGAGGAACTAGCGGGAGACACGAGCAGTACTTC,CASRGTSGRHEQYF
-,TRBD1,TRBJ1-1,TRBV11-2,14,TGTGCCAGCAGCAGAACAGGGGACCGCACTGAAGCTTTCTTT,CASSRTGDRTEAFF
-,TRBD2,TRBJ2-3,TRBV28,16,TGTGCCAGCAGCCGTGGACTAGCGGGGGACACAGATACGCAGTATTTT,CASSRGLAGDTDTQYF
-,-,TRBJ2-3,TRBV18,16,TGTGCCAGCTCACCCCGAACAGGAGAGCCCACAGATACGCAGTATTTT,CASSPRTGEPTDTQYF
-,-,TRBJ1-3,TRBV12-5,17,TGTGCTAGTGGTTTCTCGACTGACGAGAAAACTGGAAACACCATATATTTT,CASGFSTDEKTGNTIYF
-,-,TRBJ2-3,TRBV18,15,TGTGCCAGCTCCACGAGCCGGGGGAACACAGATACGCAGTATTTT,CASSTSRGNTDTQYF
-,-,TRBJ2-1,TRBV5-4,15,TGTGCCAGCAGCCTGGGGGACTGGAGGTACAATGAGCAGTTCTTC,CASSLGDWRYNEQFF
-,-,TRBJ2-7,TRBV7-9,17,TGTGCCAGCAGCTTAGGGAGTTCCGGCAGGTCGACCTACGAGCAGTACTTC,CASSLGSSGRSTYEQYF
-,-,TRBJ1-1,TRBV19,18,TGTGCCAGTAGTCCTGGATTTGGCCAGACCCGAACTGCCACTGAAGCTTTCTTT,CASSPGFGQTRTATEAFF
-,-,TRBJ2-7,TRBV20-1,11,TGCAGTGCTAGTCCCAGCTACGAGCAGTACTTC,CSASPSYEQYF
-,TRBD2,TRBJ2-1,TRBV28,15,TGTGCCAGCAGCCTAGTGGGGAGGGCCGAGAATGAGCAGTTCTTC,CASSLVGRAENEQFF
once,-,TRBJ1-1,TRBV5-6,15,TGTGCCAGCAGCGCCCCCTTGCCATCGAACACTGAAGCTTTCTTT,CASSAPLPSNTEAFF